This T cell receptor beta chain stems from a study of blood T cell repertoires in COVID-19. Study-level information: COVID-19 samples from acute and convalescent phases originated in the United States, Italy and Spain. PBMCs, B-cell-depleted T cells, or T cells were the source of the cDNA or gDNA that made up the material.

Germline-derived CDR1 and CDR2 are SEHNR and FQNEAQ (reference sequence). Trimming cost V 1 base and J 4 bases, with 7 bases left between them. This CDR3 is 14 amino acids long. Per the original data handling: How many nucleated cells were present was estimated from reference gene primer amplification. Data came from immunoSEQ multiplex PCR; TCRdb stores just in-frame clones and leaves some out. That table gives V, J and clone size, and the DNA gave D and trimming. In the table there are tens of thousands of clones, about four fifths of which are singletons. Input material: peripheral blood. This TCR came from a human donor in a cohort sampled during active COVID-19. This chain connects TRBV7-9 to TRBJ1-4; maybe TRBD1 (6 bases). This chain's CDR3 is CASSLGGGNEKLFF. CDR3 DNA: TGTGCCAGCAGCTTAGGAGGGGGTAATGAAAAACTGTTTTTT.